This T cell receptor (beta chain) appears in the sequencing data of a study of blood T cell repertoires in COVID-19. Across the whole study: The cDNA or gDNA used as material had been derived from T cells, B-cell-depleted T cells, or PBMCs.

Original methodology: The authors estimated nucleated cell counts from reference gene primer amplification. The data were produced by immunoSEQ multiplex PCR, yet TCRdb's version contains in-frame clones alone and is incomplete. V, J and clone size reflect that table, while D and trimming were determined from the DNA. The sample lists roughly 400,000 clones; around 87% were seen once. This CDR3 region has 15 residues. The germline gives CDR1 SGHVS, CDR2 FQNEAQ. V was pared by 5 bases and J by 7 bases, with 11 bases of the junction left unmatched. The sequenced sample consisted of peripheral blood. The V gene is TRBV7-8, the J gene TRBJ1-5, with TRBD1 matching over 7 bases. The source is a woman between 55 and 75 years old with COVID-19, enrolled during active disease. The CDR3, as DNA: TGTGCCAGCAGCCGAACGCGGGACAGAGGCCAGCCCCAGCATTTT. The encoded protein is CASSRTRDRGQPQHF.